A single sample gave rise to the 28 T cell receptor beta chains below, sequenced in a study of blood T cell repertoires in COVID-19. Clones were read by immunoSEQ multiplex PCR, and TCRdb kept only the in-frame ones, dropping some. The table shows fewer than 250,000 clones, with roughly 82% occurring only once. Source material: peripheral blood. The source of these receptors is a woman in her 70s with acute or convalescent COVID-19.

This rearrangement joins TRBV5-1 to TRBJ1-2; TRBD1 matches at 7 bases. Losses at the gene ends were 2 bases for V and 7 bases for J; bases not matched to a gene: 8. This CDR3 has 14 amino acids. Per germline, CDR1 SGHRS and CDR2 YFSETQ. CDR3 coding DNA: TGCGCCAGCAGCTTCTTAACAGGGGATCTTGGCTACACCTTC. It encodes CASSFLTGDLGYTF.

The chain carries TRBV2 and TRBJ2-5; 14 nucleotides match TRBD2. The CDR3 has 17 residues. Germline loops: CDR1 SNHLY, CDR2 FYNNEI. V lost 7 bases, J lost 5 bases, and 12 bases stayed unmatched. This CDR3 is CASKKPGLAGAGETQYF. CDR3 in DNA: TGTGCCAGCAAAAAACCGGGACTAGCGGGGGCCGGGGAGACCCAGTACTTC. The full variable domain, in which reference TRBV2 and TRBJ2-5 provide the parts outside the CDR3, is EPEVTQTPSHQVTQMGQEVILRCVPISNHLYFYWYRQILGQKVEFLVSFYNNEISEKSEIFDDQFSVERPDGSNFTLKIRSTKLEDSAMYFCASKKPGLAGAGETQYFGPGTRLLVL.

The V gene is TRBV10-2, the J gene TRBJ1-5; D is ambiguous. This CDR3 region has 14 residues. Trimming took off 1 base at V and 4 bases at J, with 8 bases between the two ends. CDR1 is WSHSY and CDR2 is SAAADI in the germline V gene. The CDR3, as DNA: TGCGCCAGCAGTGAGTACAGCCTTAATCAGCCCCAGCATTTT. This translates into CASSEYSLNQPQHF.

This chain connects TRBV7-2 to TRBJ1-3; weak D call: TRBD1 (5 bases). The CDR3 has 16 amino acids. Trimming cost V 5 bases and J 0 bases, with 14 bases left between them. The germline V gene has CDR1 SGHTA and CDR2 FQGNSA. CDR3 amino acids: CASSPQGPRSGNTIYF. The CDR3 nucleotides are TGTGCCAGCAGCCCTCAGGGCCCCCGCTCTGGAAACACCATATATTTT.

The rearrangement links TRBV7-2 to TRBJ1-2; 9 bases are a match to TRBD1. Germline V gene data show CDR1 as SGHTA and CDR2 as FQGNSA. V lost 5 bases to trimming and J lost 3 bases; unmatched junction nucleotides: 4. The CDR3 loop spans 14 amino acids. The CDR3 region is CASSPRTGDYGYTF. The CDR3 coding sequence is TGTGCCAGCAGCCCGCGGACAGGGGACTATGGCTACACCTTC.

This chain links TRBV6-6 with TRBJ2-3, with TRBD2 matching over 9 bases. This CDR3 is built from 15 residues. Trimming took 2 bases from V and 6 from J; bases not matched to a gene: 6. Germline CDR1 MNHNY, CDR2 SVGAGI (reference sequence). The CDR3 loop reads CASSYETSGWDTQYF. The CDR3 coding sequence is TGTGCCAGCAGTTACGAGACTAGCGGTTGGGATACGCAGTATTTT.

The chain carries TRBV5-1 and TRBJ1-4; unclear D gene. V lost 1 base and J 4 bases, leaving 11 bases between the germline ends. Germline values: CDR1 SGHRS, CDR2 YFSETQ. CDR3 length: 15 residues. The CDR3 DNA follows: TGCGCCAGCAGCTTGTCCCCTGACAATAATGAAAAACTGTTTTTT. This translates into CASSLSPDNNEKLFF.

This clone has only a few counts. The gene calls are TRBV5-8 and TRBJ2-2; D is perhaps TRBD1 (6 bases). Trimming stripped 4 bases from V and 4 bases from J, with 14 bases between. The CDR3 spans 15 residues. Germline assignment: CDR1 SGHTS and CDR2 YDEGEE. This CDR3 reads CASSPGTTFTGELFF. CDR3 coding DNA: TGTGCCAGCAGCCCCGGGACAACCTTCACCGGGGAGCTGTTTTTT. The whole variable domain, remainder taken from reference TRBV5-8 and TRBJ2-2, is EAGVTQSPTHLIKTRGQQATLRCSPISGHTSVYWYQQALGLGLQFLLWYDEGEERNRGNFPPRFSGRQFPNYSSELNVNALELEDSALYLCASSPGTTFTGELFFGEGSRLTVL.

The CDR3 loop reads CASSSGQGVGYTF. The CDR3, as DNA: TGTGCCAGCAGCTCTGGACAGGGGGTAGGCTACACCTTC. The chain is built from TRBV11-2 and TRBJ1-2, with 10 bases aligning to TRBD1. This CDR3 has 13 residues. Germline V gives CDR1 SGHAT, CDR2 FQNNGV. Trimming removed 4 bases from V and 8 bases from J; junction bases left unmatched: 4.

The chain is built from TRBV19 and TRBJ2-7, with 9 bases fitting TRBD2. CDR1 and CDR2 from the germline V gene are LNHDA and SQIVND (reference sequence). V gave up 3 bases and J gave up 6 bases; unmatched junction bases: 9. This CDR3 comprises 15 residues. The CDR3 DNA reads TGTGCCAGTAGTATGACAGCGGGGGGCCGACGCGAGCAGTACTTC. Encoded protein: CASSMTAGGRREQYF.

This clone was found a few times. This chain uses TRBV5-4 with TRBJ1-3; D may be TRBD1 (6 bases). The CDR3 is made up of 17 amino acids. Trimming removed 4 bases at V and 0 bases at J, with 17 bases between. CDR1 SGHNT and CDR2 YYREEE come from the germline V gene (reference sequence). CDR3 DNA sequence: TGTGCCAGCAGCCCCTACAGGGTTGGGAGCTCTGGAAACACCATATATTTT. Residues: CASSPYRVGSSGNTIYF.

The table lists this clone with a count of one. The chain uses TRBV30 and TRBJ2-2; D uncertain. Trimming left V 2 bases short and J 7 bases short, with 11 bases between. This CDR3 has 13 residues. The germline CDR1 and CDR2 sequences are GTSNPN and SVGIG (reference sequence). The CDR3 region has the DNA TGTGCCTGGAGTAGAGAATCGGTCGGGGAGCTGTTTTTT. This gives the protein CAWSRESVGELFF.

This chain uses TRBV2 with TRBJ1-2; 9 bases are a match to TRBD1. Germline V gene data show CDR1 as SNHLY and CDR2 as FYNNEI. V trimming: 9 bases; J trimming: 3 bases; junction bases outside the gene matches: 14. CDR3 size: 16 residues. The DNA for the CDR3 is TGTGCCAGTGGGTCATCGAACAGGGGGCGCGACTATGGCTACACCTTC. As protein: CASGSSNRGRDYGYTF.

This rearrangement joins TRBV5-4 to TRBJ1-1, with 8 positions matching TRBD1. Germline values: CDR1 SGHNT, CDR2 YYREEE (reference sequence). The CDR3 length is 14 residues. The V and J ends lost 5 bases and 1 base, in that order; junction bases with no gene match: 4. The CDR3 loop reads CASSSGQGNTEAFF. The CDR3 DNA follows: TGTGCCAGCAGTTCAGGACAGGGGAACACTGAAGCTTTCTTT.

The V and J genes are TRBV19 and TRBJ1-2; D perhaps matches TRBD1 (5 bases). The CDR3 is 14 amino acids. Germline CDR1 reads LNHDA; CDR2 reads SQIVND (reference sequence). The V end was cut by 3 bases, the J end by 1 base, with 9 bases between. The CDR3 sequence is CASSIARDNYGYTF. DNA for the CDR3: TGTGCCAGTAGTATCGCCAGGGATAACTATGGCTACACCTTC.

The chain links TRBV3-1 (or the pseudogene TRBV3-2) to TRBJ1-5; D perhaps matches TRBD1 (5 bases). Trimming took 1 base from V and 4 from J, leaving 14 bases between them. Germline V gene lookup returns CDR1 LGHDT and CDR2 YNNKEL (reference sequence). This CDR3 region has 16 residues. For the CDR3, the DNA is TGTGCCAGCAGCCAAGGGGGGGGACTAAGGAATCAGCCCCAGCATTTT. It translates to CASSQGGGLRNQPQHF.

The chain uses TRBV7-2 and TRBJ1-2; D is ambiguous. Germline V CDR1 and CDR2: SGHTA, FQGNSA. V lost 6 bases and J lost 2, with 10 bases in between. CDR3 length equals 13 residues. CDR3 bases: TGTGCCAGCAGTCTACAGAAGAACTATGGCTACACCTTC. Translation: CASSLQKNYGYTF.

As for this clone: This CDR3 is also generated by other DNA sequences in the sample. The chain links TRBV12-3 or TRBV12-4 to TRBJ2-7; possible D gene TRBD2, 5 bases. This CDR3 region has 13 residues. Trimming shortened V by 3 bases and J by 0 bases, and 6 bases separated the two germline ends. CDR3: CASSFRGSYEQYF. Here the CDR3 DNA reads TGTGCCAGCAGTTTTCGGGGCTCCTACGAGCAGTACTTC.

This clone has a single count. V and J are TRBV25-1 and TRBJ2-5, with D maybe TRBD1 (8 bases). The CDR3 runs 13 residues. Germline CDR1 and CDR2: MGHDK and SYGVNS. Between the trimmed V and J ends, which lost 6 bases and 5 bases, there was a span of 13 bases. The CDR3 DNA sequence: TGTGCCAGCAGAGGACAGGGAGGGGAGACCCAGTACTTC. Encoded protein: CASRGQGGETQYF.

Comments on this clone: The sample holds other DNA sequences that translate to the same CDR3. CDR3 protein: CASSLAGGSNQPQHF. CDR3 bases: TGCGCCAGCAGCTTGGCAGGGGGTAGCAATCAGCCCCAGCATTTT. This rearrangement joins TRBV5-1 to TRBJ1-5, with 7 nucleotides matching TRBD1. Germline trimming cut 0 bases from V and 0 bases from J; bases unmatched to any gene: 0. Germline CDR1 is SGHRS and CDR2 is YFSETQ. This CDR3 has 15 residues. The whole variable domain, filled in from reference TRBV5-1 and TRBJ1-5, reads KAGVTQTPRYLIKTRGQQVTLSCSPISGHRSVSWYQQTPGQGLQFLFEYFSETQRNKGNFPGRFSGRQFSNSRSEMNVSTLELGDSALYLCASSLAGGSNQPQHFGDGTRLSIL.

The chain employs TRBV28 and TRBJ1-2; possible D gene TRBD1, 6 bases. The CDR3 runs to 14 residues. CDR1 and CDR2 (germline): MDHEN, SYDVKM. The V end lost 6 bases, the J end lost 0 bases, and 11 bases lay between the germline ends. The CDR3 loop is CASRRDTTNYGYTF. The CDR3 DNA follows: TGTGCCAGCAGACGGGACACTACTAACTATGGCTACACCTTC.

The V and J genes are TRBV24-1 and TRBJ2-3, with 9 bases matching TRBD2. CDR3 size: 16 residues. J was trimmed by 2 bases and V by 3 bases; bases with no gene match: 5. CDR1 KGHDR and CDR2 SFDVKD come from the germline V gene. CDR3 bases: TGTGCCACCAGTGATCATATAGCGGGGGACACAGATACGCAGTATTTT. As protein: CATSDHIAGDTDTQYF.

The rearrangement joins TRBV6-2 or TRBV6-3 to TRBJ2-7; 7 bases map to TRBD2. The CDR3 is 16 residues long. The trim removed 4 bases at V and 3 bases at J, leaving 12 bases unmatched. Germline CDR1 MNHEY, CDR2 SVGEGT. This CDR3 reads CASSSLGGSPIYEQYF. The DNA of the CDR3 is TGTGCCAGCAGTTCCTTGGGGGGGTCCCCGATCTACGAGCAGTACTTC.

The rearrangement uses TRBV10-3 and TRBJ2-2; 8 positions match TRBD1. This CDR3 is built from 12 residues. The J segment lost 6 bases and the V segment lost 8 bases, leaving 2 bases of the junction unmatched. The germline V gene has CDR1 ENHRY and CDR2 SYGVKD. This CDR3 is CAIRQGPGELFF. CDR3 nucleotide sequence: TGTGCCATCCGACAGGGGCCCGGGGAGCTGTTTTTT.

This chain connects TRBV18 to TRBJ1-6, with D unclear. V gave up 6 bases and J gave up 9 bases, with 18 bases separating them. CDR3 length: 15 amino acids. Germline values: CDR1 KGHSH, CDR2 LQKENI. The CDR3 nucleotides read TGTGCCAGCTCCCTCGCCCGAGGAGAAAGTTCACCCCTCCACTTT. Amino acids: CASSLARGESSPLHF. The variable domain in full, completed from reference TRBV18 and TRBJ1-6, reads NAGVMQNPRHLVRRRGQEARLRCSPMKGHSHVYWYRQLPEEGLKFMVYLQKENIIDESGMPKERFSAEFPKEGPSILRIQQVVRGDSAAYFCASSLARGESSPLHFGNGTRLTVT.

The chain has TRBV5-1 and TRBJ2-7, with TRBD2 identical over 8 bases. CDR1 SGHRS and CDR2 YFSETQ come from the germline V gene. The length of the CDR3 is 14 residues. After removal of 3 bases from V and 4 bases from J, the junction contained 6 bases not matched to a gene. The CDR3 loop reads CASSSLAGGYEQYF. Here the CDR3 DNA reads TGCGCCAGCAGCTCACTGGCGGGGGGTTACGAGCAGTACTTC.

This rearrangement joins TRBV4-1 to TRBJ1-2; D is unresolved. This CDR3 region has 15 residues. The germline V and J ends were trimmed by 3 bases and 1 base, with 12 bases remaining between them. Germline CDR1 MGHRA, CDR2 YSYEKL. DNA for the CDR3: TGCGCCAGCAGCCAGGCAGAAAACCATAACTATGGCTACACCTTC. Protein sequence: CASSQAENHNYGYTF.

This clone was seen just once. V usage is TRBV7-2 and J usage is TRBJ1-2, with D maybe TRBD1 (5 bases). CDR3 size: 15 residues. CDR1 and CDR2 from the germline V gene are SGHTA and FQGNSA. Trimming pared 3 bases from V and 5 bases from J, leaving 16 bases between. CDR3 nucleotides: TGTGCCAGCAGCTTCGGGGAGGGGATAGAGTATGGCTACACCTTC. It encodes CASSFGEGIEYGYTF.